The next 9 T cell receptor beta chains were all read from a single sample in a study of blood T cell repertoires in COVID-19. Sequencing used immunoSEQ multiplex PCR; TCRdb keeps in-frame clones, though not all of them. The table has over 150,000 clones, over 60% seen once. Material: peripheral blood. The receptors stem from a woman of 80 years or more with acute or convalescent COVID-19.

J is TRBJ1-2 and V is TRBV7-8; no reliable D call. The CDR3 is 13 amino acids. The germline CDR1 and CDR2 sequences are SGHVS and FQNEAQ. The V end lost 5 bases, the J end lost 2 bases, and 9 bases lay between the germline ends. The CDR3 region has the DNA TGTGCCAGCAGCCAATGGGCCAACTATGGCTACACCTTC. This codes for CASSQWANYGYTF.

This clone was seen just once. The rearrangement joins TRBV11-3 to TRBJ1-1, with D unresolved. Trimming took 2 bases from V and 6 from J, leaving 10 bases between them. The CDR3 consists of 13 residues. Germline assignment: CDR1 SGHNT and CDR2 YENEEA. This CDR3 is CASSLFREAEAFF. CDR3 sequence (DNA): TGTGCCAGCAGCTTATTTAGGGAGGCTGAAGCTTTCTTT.

The chain has TRBV29-1 and TRBJ2-1; TRBD1 matches at 8 bases. V lost 4 bases, J lost 7 bases, and 9 bases stayed unmatched. The germline V gene encodes CDR1 SQVTM and CDR2 ANQGSEA. This CDR3 spans 14 amino acids. CDR3 DNA: TGCAGCGTTGGGGCAGGGGGCCTCGGGAATGAGCAGTTCTTC. Protein: CSVGAGGLGNEQFF.

The chain employs TRBV27 and TRBJ2-3, with 8 bases fitting TRBD2. Germline assignment: CDR1 MNHEY and CDR2 SMNVEV (reference sequence). The J segment lost 6 bases and the V segment lost 6 bases, leaving 20 bases of the junction unmatched. The CDR3 length is 18 residues. The CDR3 region is CASRRNGRSSGFYDTQYF. The CDR3 nucleotides are TGTGCCAGCAGGCGAAATGGGCGCTCTAGCGGGTTCTATGATACGCAGTATTTT.

J is TRBJ1-6 and V is TRBV3-1 (or the pseudogene TRBV3-2); D call uncertain. The germline V and J ends were trimmed by 3 bases and 5 bases, with 8 bases remaining between them. The length of the CDR3 is 14 residues. Germline lookup yields CDR1 LGHDT and CDR2 YNNKEL (reference sequence). DNA of the CDR3: TGTGCCAGCAGCCAGGTCGGGAATAATTCACCCCTCCACTTT. It is translated as CASSQVGNNSPLHF.

The V gene is TRBV5-8, the J gene TRBJ1-6, with D uncertain. Germline CDR1 SGHTS, CDR2 YDEGEE. Deletions cut 0 bases from V and 9 bases from J, with 10 bases between. The CDR3 is made up of 14 amino acids. CDR3 residues: CASSLEESRSPLHF. CDR3 nucleotide sequence: TGTGCCAGCAGCTTGGAAGAGTCTCGTTCACCCCTCCACTTT.

In the case of this clone: Other DNA sequences in the sample encode the same CDR3. V usage is TRBV7-9 and J usage is TRBJ1-4; D uncertain. The CDR3 is 14 amino acids. Per the germline V gene, CDR1 is SEHNR and CDR2 is FQNEAQ (reference sequence). V was clipped by 2 bases and J by 0 bases, with 4 bases between them. Here the CDR3 reads CASSLRATNEKLFF. As DNA, the CDR3 is TGTGCCAGCAGCTTACGGGCAACTAATGAAAAACTGTTTTTT.

CDR3 sequence: CASSPSSDGNTEAFF. In nucleotides, the CDR3 is TGTGCCAGCAGCCCTAGTAGCGACGGTAACACTGAAGCTTTCTTT. The chain uses TRBV11-2 and TRBJ1-1; no reliable D call. The V and J ends lost 5 bases and 2 bases respectively, with 15 bases between them. The CDR3 covers 15 residues. Germline-derived CDR1 and CDR2 are SGHAT and FQNNGV.

The chain carries TRBV11-3 and TRBJ1-1; D is unresolved. Trimming took 2 bases from V and 1 from J, leaving 5 bases between them. Germline lookup yields CDR1 SGHNT and CDR2 YENEEA. CDR3 length equals 13 residues. DNA of the CDR3: TGTGCCAGCAGCTTATCCAGGAACACTGAAGCTTTCTTT. Translation gives CASSLSRNTEAFF. The full variable domain, its missing parts supplied by reference TRBV11-3 and TRBJ1-1, is EAGVVQSPRYKIIEKKQPVAFWCNPISGHNTLYWYLQNLGQGPELLIRYENEEAVDDSQLPKDRFSAERLKGVDSTLKIQPAELGDSAVYLCASSLSRNTEAFFGQGTRLTVV.